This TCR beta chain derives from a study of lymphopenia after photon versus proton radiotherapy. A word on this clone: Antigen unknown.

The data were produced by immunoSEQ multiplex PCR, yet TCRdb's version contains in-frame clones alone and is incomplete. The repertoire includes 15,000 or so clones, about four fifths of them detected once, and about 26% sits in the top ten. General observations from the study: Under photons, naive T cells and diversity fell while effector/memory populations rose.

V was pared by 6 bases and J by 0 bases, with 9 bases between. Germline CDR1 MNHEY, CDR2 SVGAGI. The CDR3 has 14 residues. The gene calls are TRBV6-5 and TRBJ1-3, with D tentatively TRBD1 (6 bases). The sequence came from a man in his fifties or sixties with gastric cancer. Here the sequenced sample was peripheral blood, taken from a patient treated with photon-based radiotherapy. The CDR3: CASSRGNSGNTIYF. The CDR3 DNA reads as TGTGCCAGCAGCAGGGGTAACTCTGGAAACACCATATATTTT.